What follows are 12 T cell receptor beta chains derived from one specimen sequenced in a study of T cell responses to AZD1222 COVID-19 vaccine. Clones were read by immunoSEQ multiplex PCR, and TCRdb kept only the in-frame ones, dropping some. The data hold approximately 150,000 clones, with 85% to 95% observed a single time. This specimen consisted of peripheral blood, obtained on day 0 of MenACWY control vaccination. Every receptor here comes from an adult in good health.

The rearrangement uses TRBV6-5 and TRBJ1-5; possible D gene TRBD1, 6 bases. The V end was cut by 2 bases, the J end by 0 bases, with 11 bases between. The CDR3 runs to 16 residues. The germline V gene has CDR1 MNHEY and CDR2 SVGAGI. The CDR3 sequence: CASSYDGQISNQPQHF. In DNA form, the CDR3 reads TGTGCCAGCAGTTACGACGGACAGATTAGCAATCAGCCCCAGCATTTT.

This chain joins TRBV4-3 and TRBJ2-3; no clear D gene. Trimming shortened V by 0 bases and J by 4 bases, and 5 bases separated the two germline ends. The germline V gene has CDR1 LGHNA and CDR2 YSLEER. The CDR3 runs 13 residues. The CDR3 sequence: CASSQESADTQYF. As DNA, the CDR3 is TGCGCCAGCAGCCAAGAATCGGCAGATACGCAGTATTTT.

The V gene is TRBV28, the J gene TRBJ1-5; D is unclear. Per the germline V gene, CDR1 is MDHEN and CDR2 is SYDVKM. This CDR3 contains 15 residues. The V gene lost 6 bases and the J gene lost 0 bases, with 12 bases spanning the gap. CDR3 in DNA: TGTGCCAGCAGCTCCCCCCCGAATAGCAATCAGCCCCAGCATTTT. Translated, it gives CASSSPPNSNQPQHF.

This sequence joins TRBV28 and TRBJ1-3, with TRBD1 identical over 7 bases. Unmatched junction bases numbered 3, after V lost 5 bases and J lost 5 bases. This CDR3 has 13 residues. Germline V gives CDR1 MDHEN, CDR2 SYDVKM. The CDR3 loop is CASSKGARNTIYF. The CDR3 DNA sequence: TGTGCCAGCAGTAAGGGGGCCCGAAACACCATATATTTT.

This rearrangement joins TRBV2 to TRBJ2-5, with 10 bases identical to TRBD2. V was clipped by 6 bases and J by 5 bases; unmatched bases: 18. The CDR3 covers 18 residues. Germline CDR1 reads SNHLY; CDR2 reads FYNNEI. The CDR3 DNA reads TGTGCCAGCAGCAGTTTTGATACTAGCGGGGAGGGAGGGGAGACCCAGTACTTC. Residues: CASSSFDTSGEGGETQYF.

The gene calls are TRBV5-1 and TRBJ2-2; TRBD1 aligns across 9 bases. CDR3 length: 16 amino acids. The ends lost 0 bases at V and 7 bases at J; junction bases unmatched: 7. Germline CDR1 reads SGHRS; CDR2 reads YFSETQ. CDR3 nucleotide sequence: TGCGCCAGCAGCTTGGAACCCACAGGGGGCGACGGGGAGCTGTTTTTT. Its protein is CASSLEPTGGDGELFF.

The V gene is TRBV12-3 or TRBV12-4, the J gene TRBJ1-2; no reliable D call. The CDR3 loop spans 13 amino acids. V lost 0 bases, J lost 8 bases, and 10 bases lay in between. The CDR3 nucleotides are TGTGCCAGCAGTTTAGCAGTCTTATGGGGCTACACCTTC. It encodes CASSLAVLWGYTF.

The genes are TRBV11-2 and TRBJ1-2, with D possibly TRBD1 on 6 matching bases. Germline V gene sequence: CDR1 SGHAT, CDR2 FQNNGV. CDR3 length equals 15 residues. The V end was cut by 4 bases, the J end by 7 bases, with 19 bases between. CDR3 sequence reads: CASSSSLRRGGGYTF. CDR3 bases: TGTGCCAGCAGCTCCTCACTCCGGAGGGGGGGTGGCTACACCTTC.

The chain employs TRBV3-1 (or the pseudogene TRBV3-2) and TRBJ2-2; TRBD2 agrees at 12 bases. This CDR3 has 18 amino acids. The junction had 9 bases not matched to a gene; V was cut back by 1 base and J by 6 bases. Germline values: CDR1 LGHDT, CDR2 YNNKEL (reference sequence). CDR3 amino acids: CASSQVELAGGGAGELFF. The CDR3 nucleotides read TGTGCCAGCAGCCAAGTGGAACTAGCGGGAGGAGGGGCCGGGGAGCTGTTTTTT.

The chain combines TRBV24-1 with TRBJ2-3, with 15 bases fitting TRBD2. Unmatched junction bases numbered 2, after V lost 2 bases and J lost 6 bases. This CDR3 has 16 amino acids. Per the germline V gene, CDR1 is KGHDR and CDR2 is SFDVKD. CDR3 amino acids: CATSDWTSGRVDTQYF. Here the CDR3 DNA reads TGTGCCACCAGTGATTGGACTAGCGGGAGGGTTGATACGCAGTATTTT.

V and J are TRBV14 and TRBJ1-3; the match to TRBD1 covers 10 bases. The CDR3 loop spans 19 amino acids. V gave up 1 base and J gave up 0 bases; unmatched junction bases: 9. The germline V gene has CDR1 SGHDN and CDR2 FVKESK. For the CDR3, the DNA is TGTGCCAGCAGCCAAGTTGGCCGGGGACAGGGGTTCTCTGGAAACACCATATATTTT. Its protein product is CASSQVGRGQGFSGNTIYF. The full variable domain, in which reference TRBV14 and TRBJ1-3 provide the parts outside the CDR3, is EAGVTQFPSHSVIEKGQTVTLRCDPISGHDNLYWYRRVMGKEIKFLLHFVKESKQDESGMPNNRFLAERTGGTYSTLKVQPAELEDSGVYFCASSQVGRGQGFSGNTIYFGEGSWLTVV.

The J gene is TRBJ1-2, the V gene TRBV28, with TRBD1 matching over 7 bases. CDR1 MDHEN and CDR2 SYDVKM come from the germline V gene. The CDR3 is 15 residues long. V dropped 2 bases and J dropped 2; count of bases not matched to a gene: 5. CDR3 in amino acids: CASSLEAGQNYGYTF. CDR3 coding DNA: TGTGCCAGCAGTTTAGAAGCGGGACAGAACTATGGCTACACCTTC.